A single sample gave rise to the 15 T cell receptor beta chains below, sequenced in a study of blood T cell repertoires in COVID-19. Data came from immunoSEQ multiplex PCR; TCRdb stores just in-frame clones and leaves some out. The sample holds approximately 130,000 clones; approximately 86% are singletons and the top ten take roughly 18%. Sequencing was carried out using peripheral blood. These receptors originate from a woman in her forties or fifties who had recovered from COVID-19.

The rearrangement uses TRBV15 and TRBJ2-5; 8 positions agree with TRBD2. Germline lookup yields CDR1 LNHNV and CDR2 YYDKDF (reference sequence). J lost 2 bases, V lost 2 bases, and 4 bases had no gene match. The CDR3 is 15 amino acids. This chain's CDR3 is CATSRQRGIQETQYF. The CDR3 nucleotides are TGTGCCACCAGCAGACAGCGGGGGATACAAGAGACCCAGTACTTC. The variable domain in full, with the rest retrieved from reference TRBV15 and TRBJ2-5, is DAMVIQNPRYQVTQFGKPVTLSCSQTLNHNVMYWYQQKSSQAPKLLFHYYDKDFNNEADTPDNFQSRRPNTSFCFLDIRSPGLGDTAMYLCATSRQRGIQETQYFGPGTRLLVL.

The chain recombines TRBV5-1 with TRBJ1-5, with TRBD1 matching 8 bases. The CDR3 runs to 16 residues. V shed 0 bases, J shed 4 bases, and the junction held 6 bases outside the gene matches. Germline CDR1 and CDR2: SGHRS and YFSETQ. The CDR3 reads CASSLAPTGANQPQHF. The CDR3 DNA follows: TGCGCCAGCAGCTTGGCCCCGACAGGGGCAAATCAGCCCCAGCATTTT.

This clone was detected only once. The chain uses TRBV6-5 and TRBJ1-4; 12 bases line up with TRBD1. The CDR3 totals 16 residues. V dropped 4 bases and J dropped 9; count of bases not matched to a gene: 9. Looked up from germline, CDR1 is MNHEY and CDR2 is SVGAGI. The CDR3 DNA sequence: TGTGCCAGCAGTTCAAATATCCGGGACAGGGGGCAAAAACTGTTTTTT. It codes for CASSSNIRDRGQKLFF.

This chain connects TRBV28 to TRBJ2-4; D possibly corresponds to TRBD2 (6 bases). The CDR3 covers 18 residues. From germline, CDR1 is MDHEN and CDR2 SYDVKM. V was clipped by 5 bases and J by 3 bases, with 23 bases between them. This CDR3 reads CASSQLFGEAWDKNIQYF. The CDR3 DNA reads TGTGCCAGCAGTCAATTATTCGGGGAGGCGTGGGACAAAAACATTCAGTACTTC. The full variable domain, in which reference TRBV28 and TRBJ2-4 provide the parts outside the CDR3, is DVKVTQSSRYLVKRTGEKVFLECVQDMDHENMFWYRQDPGLGLRLIYFSYDVKMKEKGDIPEGYSVSREKKERFSLILESASTNQTSMYLCASSQLFGEAWDKNIQYFGAGTRLSVL.

This chain uses TRBV19 with TRBJ2-7, with 7 positions matching TRBD1. Germline trimming cut 6 bases from V and 4 bases from J; bases unmatched to any gene: 9. The CDR3 sequence is 14 residues long. From germline, CDR1 is LNHDA and CDR2 SQIVND (reference sequence). For the CDR3, the DNA is TGTGCCAGTAGGACAGGGCCCCGTGCTTACGAGCAGTACTTC. This gives the protein CASRTGPRAYEQYF.

This chain joins TRBV18 and TRBJ2-5; D is perhaps TRBD1 (5 bases). Trimming left V 3 bases short and J 5 bases short, with 13 bases between. The germline CDR1 and CDR2 sequences are KGHSH and LQKENI. The CDR3 covers 14 residues. Written as DNA, the CDR3 is TGTGCCAGCTCACCCTCTGATGGGGCCGAGACCCAGTACTTC. Its translation is CASSPSDGAETQYF.

This rearrangement joins TRBV15 to TRBJ1-2, with TRBD1 as a possible D gene (5 bases). V gave up 1 base and J gave up 5 bases, with 20 bases separating them. There are 17 residues in the CDR3. The germline gives CDR1 LNHNV, CDR2 YYDKDF (reference sequence). CDR3: CATSRGYRLWTPYGYTF. Written as DNA, the CDR3 is TGTGCCACCAGCAGAGGATACAGGTTGTGGACCCCTTATGGCTACACCTTC. The full variable domain, rest sourced from reference TRBV15 and TRBJ1-2, is DAMVIQNPRYQVTQFGKPVTLSCSQTLNHNVMYWYQQKSSQAPKLLFHYYDKDFNNEADTPDNFQSRRPNTSFCFLDIRSPGLGDTAMYLCATSRGYRLWTPYGYTFGSGTRLTVV.

This chain uses TRBV9 with TRBJ1-2; 8 bases agree with TRBD1. Germline CDR1 reads SGDLS; CDR2 reads YYNGEE. V lost 7 bases, J lost 2 bases, and 13 bases stayed unmatched. The CDR3 covers 16 residues. This CDR3 reads CASSSQGGGPNYGYTF. The CDR3 nucleotides read TGTGCCAGCTCCTCACAGGGGGGGGGCCCAAACTATGGCTACACCTTC.

The chain joins TRBV2 to TRBJ1-5, with 7 bases lining up with TRBD1. Germline values: CDR1 SNHLY, CDR2 FYNNEI. The V segment lost 9 bases and the J segment 6 bases; nucleotides outside the gene matches: 5. This CDR3 spans 12 amino acids. CDR3 nucleotides: TGTGCCAGTGGACAGGAAAGTCAGCCCCAGCATTTT. Residues: CASGQESQPQHF.

The genes are TRBV21-1 and TRBJ1-5; the table's D call of TRBD1 was not tested on the DNA. TRBV21-1 is classified as a pseudogene. CDR3 length: 15 amino acids. CDR3 residues: CASSKWTMGNQPQHF. CDR3 coding DNA: TGTGCCAGCAGCAAATGGACAATGGGCAATCAGCCCCAGCATTTT.

This clone was seen a handful of times. This chain connects TRBV4-1 to TRBJ2-5, with 10 positions matching TRBD2. V trimming: 4 bases; J trimming: 4 bases; junction bases outside the gene matches: 6. Germline V gives CDR1 MGHRA, CDR2 YSYEKL. The CDR3 extends over 15 amino acids. CDR3 sequence reads: CASSPSGGRVETQYF. CDR3 nucleotides: TGCGCCAGCAGCCCTAGCGGGGGTAGGGTAGAGACCCAGTACTTC.

The chain combines TRBV6-5 with TRBJ2-7; D might be TRBD1 (5 bases). V lost 6 bases, J lost 2 bases, and 14 bases lay in between. Germline CDR1 MNHEY, CDR2 SVGAGI. The CDR3 runs 14 residues. CDR3 in amino acids: CASSHWKGTYEQYF. DNA of the CDR3: TGTGCCAGCAGCCATTGGAAGGGGACCTACGAGCAGTACTTC.

This clone appeared a single time. The V gene is TRBV18, the J gene TRBJ2-7; TRBD1 is a possible D gene (6 bases). Deletions cut 3 bases from V and 2 bases from J, with 11 bases between. CDR1 KGHSH and CDR2 LQKENI come from the germline V gene. The CDR3 runs to 14 residues. CDR3 nucleotides: TGTGCCAGCTCACCGGGGGCCCAAACCTACGAGCAGTACTTC. Protein product: CASSPGAQTYEQYF.

The J gene is TRBJ2-3, the V gene TRBV7-9, with D perhaps matching TRBD2 (6 bases). This CDR3 comprises 15 residues. The germline V gene has CDR1 SEHNR and CDR2 FQNEAQ (reference sequence). Trimming took off 4 bases at V and 2 bases at J, with 13 bases between the two ends. CDR3 loop: CASSSPGGSTDTQYF. The CDR3 DNA sequence: TGTGCCAGCAGCTCGCCTGGGGGGTCCACAGATACGCAGTATTTT.

This chain links TRBV7-2 with TRBJ1-1; TRBD1 might be the D (5 bases). The V gene lost 2 bases and the J gene lost 4 bases, with 8 bases spanning the gap. CDR1 is SGHTA, CDR2 FQGNSA, per germline. CDR3 length: 13 residues. As DNA, the CDR3 is TGTGCCAGCAGCTTAACAGGCCTCACTGAAGCTTTCTTT. Translating it yields CASSLTGLTEAFF. Drawing the rest from reference TRBV7-2 and TRBJ1-1, the complete variable domain is GAGVSQSPSNKVTEKGKDVELRCDPISGHTALYWYRQSLGQGLEFLIYFQGNSAPDKSGLPSDRFSAERTGGSVSTLTIQRTQQEDSAVYLCASSLTGLTEAFFGQGTRLTVV.